Included here is one T cell receptor (beta chain) sequence, with context. The CDR3 has 11 amino acids. Germline CDR1 SGHTA, CDR2 FQGNSA. V trimming: 7 bases; J trimming: 8 bases; junction bases outside the gene matches: 0. PCR employed 60 Vbeta and 13 Jbeta primers. Measured with immunoSEQ multiplex PCR; TCRdb has only the in-frame clones, and not every one. This table has around 190,000 clones, more than 70% appearing once. The data are from a study of cytomegalovirus exposure and HLA in healthy donors. This sequence originates from a middle-aged man in good health and CMV-seropositive. Material: PBMCs. This chain links TRBV7-2 with TRBJ2-4, with 9 bases identical to TRBD2. CDR3 amino acids: CASTSGDIQYF. CDR3 coding DNA: TGTGCCAGCACTAGCGGGGACATTCAGTACTTC.